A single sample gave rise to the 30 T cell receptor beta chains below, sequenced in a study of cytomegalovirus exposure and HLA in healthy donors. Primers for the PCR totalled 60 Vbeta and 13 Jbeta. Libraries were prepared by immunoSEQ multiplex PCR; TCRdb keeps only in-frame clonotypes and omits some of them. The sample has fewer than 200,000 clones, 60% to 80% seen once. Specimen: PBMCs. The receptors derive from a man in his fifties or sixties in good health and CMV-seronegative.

In DNA form, the CDR3 reads TGCAGCGTACGGACTAGCGGGAGTGAGACCCAGTACTTC. Translated: CSVRTSGSETQYF. The genes are TRBV29-1 and TRBJ2-5; 13 bases line up with TRBD2. Unmatched junction bases numbered 3, after V lost 6 bases and J lost 5 bases. The CDR3 covers 13 residues. Per germline, CDR1 SQVTM and CDR2 ANQGSEA.

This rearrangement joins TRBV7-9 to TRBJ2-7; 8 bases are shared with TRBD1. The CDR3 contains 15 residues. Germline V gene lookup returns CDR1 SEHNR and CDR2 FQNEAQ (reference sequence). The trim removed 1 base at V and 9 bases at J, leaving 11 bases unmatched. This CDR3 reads CASSLDQGAGVRQYF. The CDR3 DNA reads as TGTGCCAGCAGCTTAGACCAGGGGGCAGGGGTAAGGCAGTACTTC.

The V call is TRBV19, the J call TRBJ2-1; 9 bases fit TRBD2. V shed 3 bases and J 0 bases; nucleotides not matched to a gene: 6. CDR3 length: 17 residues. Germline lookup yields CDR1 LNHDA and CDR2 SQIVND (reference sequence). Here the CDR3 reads CASSMFSGSASYNEQFF. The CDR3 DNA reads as TGTGCCAGTAGTATGTTTAGCGGGAGTGCCTCCTACAATGAGCAGTTCTTC.

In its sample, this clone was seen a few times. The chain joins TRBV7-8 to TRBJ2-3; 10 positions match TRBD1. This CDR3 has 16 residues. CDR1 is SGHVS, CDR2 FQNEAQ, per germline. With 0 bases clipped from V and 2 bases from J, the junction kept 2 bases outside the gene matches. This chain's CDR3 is CASSLAGTGATDTQYF. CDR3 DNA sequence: TGTGCCAGCAGCTTAGCGGGGACAGGGGCCACAGATACGCAGTATTTT.

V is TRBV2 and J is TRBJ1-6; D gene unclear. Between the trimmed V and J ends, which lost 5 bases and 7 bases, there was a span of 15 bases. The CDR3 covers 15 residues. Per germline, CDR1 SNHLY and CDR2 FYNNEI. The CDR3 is CASSTSDGINSPLHF. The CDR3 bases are TGTGCCAGCAGTACGAGCGACGGGATAAATTCACCCCTCCACTTT.

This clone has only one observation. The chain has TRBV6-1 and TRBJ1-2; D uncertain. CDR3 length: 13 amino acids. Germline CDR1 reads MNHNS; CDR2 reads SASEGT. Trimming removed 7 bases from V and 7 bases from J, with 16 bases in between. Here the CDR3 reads CASTSTRVLGYTF. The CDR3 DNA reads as TGTGCCAGCACATCGACTCGGGTGCTTGGCTACACCTTC.

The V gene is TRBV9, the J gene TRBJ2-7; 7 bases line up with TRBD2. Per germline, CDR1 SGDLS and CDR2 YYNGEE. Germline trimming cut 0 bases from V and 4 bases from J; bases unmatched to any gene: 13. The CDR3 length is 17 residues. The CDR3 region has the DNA TGTGCCAGCAGCGTAGGGTTGCGGGGGACTCCGGGGTACGAGCAGTACTTC. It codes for CASSVGLRGTPGYEQYF.

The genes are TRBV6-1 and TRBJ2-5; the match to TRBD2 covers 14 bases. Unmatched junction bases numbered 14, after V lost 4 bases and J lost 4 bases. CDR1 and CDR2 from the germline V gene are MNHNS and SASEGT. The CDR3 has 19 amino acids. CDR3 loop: CASSVLNPTSGGVGETQYF. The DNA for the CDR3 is TGTGCCAGCAGTGTCCTCAACCCGACTAGCGGGGGGGTCGGAGAGACCCAGTACTTC.

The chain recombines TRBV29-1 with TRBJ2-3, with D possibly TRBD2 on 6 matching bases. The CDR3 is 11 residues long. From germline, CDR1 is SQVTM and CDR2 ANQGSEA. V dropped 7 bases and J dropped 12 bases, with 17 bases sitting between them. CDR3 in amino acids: CSARGRDFQYF. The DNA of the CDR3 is TGCAGCGCACGGGGCCGGGACTTCCAGTATTTT.

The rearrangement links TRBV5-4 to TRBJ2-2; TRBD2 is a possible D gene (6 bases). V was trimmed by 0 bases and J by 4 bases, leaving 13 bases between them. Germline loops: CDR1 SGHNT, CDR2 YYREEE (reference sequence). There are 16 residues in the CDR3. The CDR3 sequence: CASSLGRAGGTGELFF. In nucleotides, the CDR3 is TGTGCCAGCAGCTTGGGGAGGGCTGGGGGCACCGGGGAGCTGTTTTTT. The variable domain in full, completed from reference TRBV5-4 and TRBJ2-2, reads ETGVTQSPTHLIKTRGQQVTLRCSSQSGHNTVSWYQQALGQGPQFIFQYYREEENGRGNFPPRFSGLQFPNYSSELNVNALELDDSALYLCASSLGRAGGTGELFFGEGSRLTVL.

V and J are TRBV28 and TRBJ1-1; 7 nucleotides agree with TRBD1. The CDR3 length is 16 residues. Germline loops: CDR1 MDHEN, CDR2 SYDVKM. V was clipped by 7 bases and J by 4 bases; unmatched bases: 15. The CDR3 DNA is TGTGCCAGCACCTCGACTCGGACAGGCGAAGGCACTGAAGCTTTCTTT. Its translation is CASTSTRTGEGTEAFF.

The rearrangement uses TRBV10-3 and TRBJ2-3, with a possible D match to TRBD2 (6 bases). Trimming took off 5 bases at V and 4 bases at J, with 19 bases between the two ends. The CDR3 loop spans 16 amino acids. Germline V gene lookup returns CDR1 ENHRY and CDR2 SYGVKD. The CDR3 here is CAISSQLAPGADTQYF. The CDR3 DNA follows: TGTGCCATCAGTTCCCAGCTAGCGCCCGGAGCAGATACGCAGTATTTT.

CDR3 sequence: CASSAGIYEQYF. In DNA form, the CDR3 reads TGTGCCAGTAGTGCGGGGATCTACGAGCAGTACTTC. The chain joins TRBV19 to TRBJ2-7; D is perhaps TRBD2 (6 bases). V was clipped by 5 bases and J by 3 bases, with 8 bases between them. CDR3 length: 12 amino acids. Per germline, CDR1 LNHDA and CDR2 SQIVND (reference sequence). Complete variable domain (other parts from reference TRBV19 and TRBJ2-7): DGGITQSPKYLFRKEGQNVTLSCEQNLNHDAMYWYRQDPGQGLRLIYYSQIVNDFQKGDIAEGYSVSREKKESFPLTVTSAQKNPTAFYLCASSAGIYEQYFGPGTRLTVT.

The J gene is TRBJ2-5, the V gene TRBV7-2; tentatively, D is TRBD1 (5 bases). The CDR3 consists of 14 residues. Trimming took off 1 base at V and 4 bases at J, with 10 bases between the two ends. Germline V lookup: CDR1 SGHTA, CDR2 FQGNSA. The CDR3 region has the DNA TGTGCCAGCAGCTTAGAGTACAGGAGAGAGACCCAGTACTTC. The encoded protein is CASSLEYRRETQYF.

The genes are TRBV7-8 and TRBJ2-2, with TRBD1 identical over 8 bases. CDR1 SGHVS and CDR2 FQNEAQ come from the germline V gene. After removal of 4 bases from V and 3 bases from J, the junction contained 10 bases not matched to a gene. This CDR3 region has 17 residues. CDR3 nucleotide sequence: TGTGCCAGCAGCTCCGAGCCGGGACAGGTAGACACCGGGGAGCTGTTTTTT. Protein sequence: CASSSEPGQVDTGELFF.

The CDR3 loop is CASSASGLAGGEDTQYF. The CDR3 DNA reads as TGTGCCAGCAGTGCCTCGGGACTAGCGGGAGGGGAAGATACGCAGTATTTT. This chain links TRBV6-1 with TRBJ2-3; 16 bases align to TRBD2. The CDR3 length is 17 residues. CDR1 is MNHNS and CDR2 is SASEGT in the germline V gene. V lost 4 bases to trimming and J lost 5 bases; unmatched junction nucleotides: 6.

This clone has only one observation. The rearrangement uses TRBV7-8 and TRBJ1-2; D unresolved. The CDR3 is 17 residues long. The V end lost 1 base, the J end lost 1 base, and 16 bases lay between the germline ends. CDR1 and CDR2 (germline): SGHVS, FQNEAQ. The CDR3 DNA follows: TGTGCCAGCAGCTTAGACTTCCTTACAGTGATTAACTATGGCTACACCTTC. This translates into CASSLDFLTVINYGYTF. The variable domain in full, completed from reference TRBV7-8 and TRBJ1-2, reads GAGVSQSPRYKVAKRGQDVALRCDPISGHVSLFWYQQALGQGPEFLTYFQNEAQLDKSGLPSDRFFAERPEGSVSTLKIQRTQQEDSAVYLCASSLDFLTVINYGYTFGSGTRLTVV.

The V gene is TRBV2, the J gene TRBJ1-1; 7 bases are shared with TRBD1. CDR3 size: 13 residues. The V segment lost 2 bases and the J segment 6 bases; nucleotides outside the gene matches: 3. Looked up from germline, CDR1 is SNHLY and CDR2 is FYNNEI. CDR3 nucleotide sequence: TGTGCCAGCAGTGAAACAACAGGGGCTGAAGCTTTCTTT. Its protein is CASSETTGAEAFF.

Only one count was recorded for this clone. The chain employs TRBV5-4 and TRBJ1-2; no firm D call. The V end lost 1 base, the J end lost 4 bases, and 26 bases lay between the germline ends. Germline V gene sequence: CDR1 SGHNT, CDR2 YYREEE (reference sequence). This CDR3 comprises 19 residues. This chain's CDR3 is CASSLSIRTLNRGSYGYTF. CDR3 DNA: TGTGCCAGCAGCTTGTCTATCCGTACCCTTAACCGGGGATCCTATGGCTACACCTTC.

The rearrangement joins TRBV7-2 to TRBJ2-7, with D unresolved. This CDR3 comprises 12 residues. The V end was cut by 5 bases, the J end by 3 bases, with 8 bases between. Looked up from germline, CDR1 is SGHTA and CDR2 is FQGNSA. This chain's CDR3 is CASSQTYYEQYF. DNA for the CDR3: TGTGCCAGCAGCCAAACATACTACGAGCAGTACTTC.

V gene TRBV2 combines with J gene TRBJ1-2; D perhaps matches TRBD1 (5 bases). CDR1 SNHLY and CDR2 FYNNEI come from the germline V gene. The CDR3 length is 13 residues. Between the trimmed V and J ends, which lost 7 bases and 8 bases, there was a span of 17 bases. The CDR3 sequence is CASTGRRGDGYTF. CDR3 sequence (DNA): TGTGCCAGCACGGGTAGGAGGGGAGACGGCTACACCTTC.

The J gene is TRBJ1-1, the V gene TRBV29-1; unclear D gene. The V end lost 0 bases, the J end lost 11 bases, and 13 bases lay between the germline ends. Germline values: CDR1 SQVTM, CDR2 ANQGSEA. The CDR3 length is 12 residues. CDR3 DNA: TGCAGCGTTGAAGAAGGACTGGGGTCGGCTTTCTTT. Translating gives CSVEEGLGSAFF.

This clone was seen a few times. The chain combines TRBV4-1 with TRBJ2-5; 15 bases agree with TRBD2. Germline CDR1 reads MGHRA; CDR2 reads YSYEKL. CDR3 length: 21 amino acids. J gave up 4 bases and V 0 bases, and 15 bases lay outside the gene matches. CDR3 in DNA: TGCGCCAGCAGCCAAGATACGTCTAGGGGACTAGCGGGAGGCGTCGTAGAGACCCAGTACTTC. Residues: CASSQDTSRGLAGGVVETQYF.

CDR3 in amino acids: CASSRYTYEQYF. CDR3 coding DNA: TGTGCCAGCAGTCGTTACACCTACGAGCAGTACTTC. The chain links TRBV6-1 to TRBJ2-7, with D unclear. The CDR3 length is 12 residues. Germline V lookup: CDR1 MNHNS, CDR2 SASEGT. Trimming removed 5 bases from V and 2 bases from J, with 7 bases in between.

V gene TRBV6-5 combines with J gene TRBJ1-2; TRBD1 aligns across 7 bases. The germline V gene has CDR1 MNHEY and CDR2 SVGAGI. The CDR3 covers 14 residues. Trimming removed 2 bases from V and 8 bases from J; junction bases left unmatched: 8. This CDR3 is CASSYLQGSTGYTF. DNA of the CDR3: TGTGCCAGCAGTTACCTACAGGGGAGTACGGGCTACACCTTC.

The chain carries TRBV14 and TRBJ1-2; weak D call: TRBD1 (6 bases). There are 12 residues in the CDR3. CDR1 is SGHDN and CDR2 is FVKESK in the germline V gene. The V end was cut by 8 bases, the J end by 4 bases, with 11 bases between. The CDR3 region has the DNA TGTGCCAGCGGGGGCGGCGGCTATGGCTACACCTTC. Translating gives CASGGGGYGYTF.

CDR3 amino acids: CASSVQTSGVRNEQFF. CDR3 in DNA: TGTGCCAGCAGCGTCCAGACTAGCGGGGTTCGAAATGAGCAGTTCTTC. The chain recombines TRBV9 with TRBJ2-1; 11 nucleotides agree with TRBD2. V shed 2 bases, J shed 7 bases, and the junction held 8 bases outside the gene matches. This CDR3 has 16 amino acids. CDR1 and CDR2 (germline): SGDLS, YYNGEE.

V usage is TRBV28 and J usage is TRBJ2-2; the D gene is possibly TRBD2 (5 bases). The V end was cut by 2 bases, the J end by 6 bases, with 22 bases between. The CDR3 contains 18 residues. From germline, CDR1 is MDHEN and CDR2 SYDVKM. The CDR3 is CASSLRPPGIKKSGELFF. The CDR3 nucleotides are TGTGCCAGCAGTTTAAGACCTCCGGGAATAAAAAAATCCGGGGAGCTGTTTTTT.

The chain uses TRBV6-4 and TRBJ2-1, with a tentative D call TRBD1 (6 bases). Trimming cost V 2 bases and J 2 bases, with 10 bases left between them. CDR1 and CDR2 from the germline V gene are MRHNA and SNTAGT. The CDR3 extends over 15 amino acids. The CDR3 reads CASSDQQGPYNEQFF. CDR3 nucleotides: TGTGCCAGCAGTGACCAGCAGGGGCCCTACAATGAGCAGTTCTTC.

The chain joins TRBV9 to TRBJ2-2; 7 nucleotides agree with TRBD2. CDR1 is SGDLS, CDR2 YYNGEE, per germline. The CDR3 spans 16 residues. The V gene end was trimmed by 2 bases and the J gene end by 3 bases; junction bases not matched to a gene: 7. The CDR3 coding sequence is TGTGCCAGCAGCGTCCTAGCGGAGAGCCACACCGGGGAGCTGTTTTTT. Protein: CASSVLAESHTGELFF.